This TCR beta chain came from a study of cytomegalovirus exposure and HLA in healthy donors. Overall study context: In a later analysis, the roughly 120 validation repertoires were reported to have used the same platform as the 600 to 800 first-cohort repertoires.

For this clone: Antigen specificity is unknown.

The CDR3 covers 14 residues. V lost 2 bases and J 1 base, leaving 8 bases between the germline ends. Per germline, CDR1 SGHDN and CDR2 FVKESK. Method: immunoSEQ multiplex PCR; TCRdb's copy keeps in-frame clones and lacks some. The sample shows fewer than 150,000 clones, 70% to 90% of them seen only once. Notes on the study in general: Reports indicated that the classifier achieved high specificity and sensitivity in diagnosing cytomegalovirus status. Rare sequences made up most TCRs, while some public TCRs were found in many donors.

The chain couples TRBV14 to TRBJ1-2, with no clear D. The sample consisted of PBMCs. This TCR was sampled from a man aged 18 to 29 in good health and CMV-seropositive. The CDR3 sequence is CASSQMQVNYGYTF. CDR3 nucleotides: TGTGCCAGCAGCCAAATGCAGGTTAACTATGGCTACACCTTC.